This T cell receptor (beta chain) comes out of a study of cytomegalovirus exposure and HLA in healthy donors. Overall study findings and caveats: Analyzed later, most CMV-associated TCR beta chains appeared HLA-restricted. The study reported that TCR beta sequences accurately predicted HLA-A and HLA-B alleles in most subjects. While the bulk of TCR sequences proved rare, some public TCRs turned up in many donors.

On this clone itself: What it binds is unknown.

PCR used 60 Vbeta primers and 13 Jbeta primers. Profiling relied on immunoSEQ multiplex PCR, and the TCRdb table lists in-frame clones only, not all of them. The sample yields 60,000 to 70,000 clones, around 68% seen once. V gave up 4 bases and J gave up 12 bases, with 13 bases separating them. Germline-derived CDR1 and CDR2 are GTSNPN and SVGIG (reference sequence). This CDR3 has 11 residues. The sample consisted of PBMCs. The chain uses TRBV30 and TRBJ2-1; D ambiguous. This clonotype was obtained from a woman aged 25 to 39 in good health and CMV-seronegative. CDR3 DNA sequence: TGTGCCTGGACCAAGTACGGCGGGCAGTTCTTC. It specifies CAWTKYGGQFF. The variable domain in full, with the rest retrieved from reference TRBV30 and TRBJ2-1, is SQTIHQWPATLVQPVGSPLSLECTVEGTSNPNLYWYRQAAGRGLQLLFYSVGIGQISSEVPQNLSASRPQDRQFILSSKKLLLSDSGFYLCAWTKYGGQFFGPGTRLTVL.